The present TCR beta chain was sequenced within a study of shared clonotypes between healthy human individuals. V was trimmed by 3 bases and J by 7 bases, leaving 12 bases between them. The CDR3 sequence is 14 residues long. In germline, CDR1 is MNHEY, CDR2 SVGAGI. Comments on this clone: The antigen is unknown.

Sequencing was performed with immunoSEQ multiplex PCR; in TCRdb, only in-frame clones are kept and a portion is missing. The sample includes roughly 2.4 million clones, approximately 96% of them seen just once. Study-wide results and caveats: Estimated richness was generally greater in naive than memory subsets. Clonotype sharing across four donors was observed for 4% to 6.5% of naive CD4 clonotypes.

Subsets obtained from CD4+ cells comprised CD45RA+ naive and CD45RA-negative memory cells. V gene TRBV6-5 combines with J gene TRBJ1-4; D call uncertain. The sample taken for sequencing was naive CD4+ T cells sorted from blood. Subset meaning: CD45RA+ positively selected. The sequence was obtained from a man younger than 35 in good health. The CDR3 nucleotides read TGTGCCAGCAGTTATTCGCGGAATGTTGAAAAACTGTTTTTT. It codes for CASSYSRNVEKLFF.